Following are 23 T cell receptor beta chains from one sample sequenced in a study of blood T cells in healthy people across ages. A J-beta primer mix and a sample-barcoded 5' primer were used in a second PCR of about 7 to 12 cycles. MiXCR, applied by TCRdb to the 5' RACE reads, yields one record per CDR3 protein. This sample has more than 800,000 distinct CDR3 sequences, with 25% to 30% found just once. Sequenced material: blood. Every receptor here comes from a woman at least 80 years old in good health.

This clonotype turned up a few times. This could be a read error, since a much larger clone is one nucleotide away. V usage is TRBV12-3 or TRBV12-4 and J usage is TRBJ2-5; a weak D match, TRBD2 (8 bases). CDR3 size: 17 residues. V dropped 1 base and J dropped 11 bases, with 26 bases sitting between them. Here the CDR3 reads CASSLEGAGGLLREQYF. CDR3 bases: TGTGCCAGCAGTTTAGAGGGGGCGGGGGGCCTCCTAAGGGAGCAGTACTTC.

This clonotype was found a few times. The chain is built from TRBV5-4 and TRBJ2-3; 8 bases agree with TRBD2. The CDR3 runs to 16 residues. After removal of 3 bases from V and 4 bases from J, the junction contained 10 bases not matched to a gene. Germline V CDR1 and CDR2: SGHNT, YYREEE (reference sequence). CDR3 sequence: CASSSGGGPSSDTQYF. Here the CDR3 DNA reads TGTGCCAGCAGCTCCGGCGGGGGGCCGTCCTCAGATACGCAGTATTTT.

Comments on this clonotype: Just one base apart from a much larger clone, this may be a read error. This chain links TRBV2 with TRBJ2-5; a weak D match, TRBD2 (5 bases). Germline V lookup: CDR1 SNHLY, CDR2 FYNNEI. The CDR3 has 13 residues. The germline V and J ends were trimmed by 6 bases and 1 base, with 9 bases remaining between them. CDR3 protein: CASRGSPQETQYF. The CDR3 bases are TGTGCCAGCAGGGGGAGTCCCCAAGAGACCCAGTACTTC.

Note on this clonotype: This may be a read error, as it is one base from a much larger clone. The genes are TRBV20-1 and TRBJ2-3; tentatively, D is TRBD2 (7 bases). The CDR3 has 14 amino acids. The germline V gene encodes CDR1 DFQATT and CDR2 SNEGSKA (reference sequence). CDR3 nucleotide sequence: TGCAGTGCTCGGGGGGCGCGGGGTACAGGTACGCAGTATTTT. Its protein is CSARGARGTGTQYF.

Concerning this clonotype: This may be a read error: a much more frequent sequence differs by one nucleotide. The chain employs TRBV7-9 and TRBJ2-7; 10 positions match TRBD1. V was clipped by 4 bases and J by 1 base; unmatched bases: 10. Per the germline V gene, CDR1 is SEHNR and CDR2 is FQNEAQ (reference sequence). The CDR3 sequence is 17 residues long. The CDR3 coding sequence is TGTGCCAGCAGCTCAGTCCCGGGACAGGGGACTTCCTACGAGCAGTACTTC. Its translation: CASSSVPGQGTSYEQYF.

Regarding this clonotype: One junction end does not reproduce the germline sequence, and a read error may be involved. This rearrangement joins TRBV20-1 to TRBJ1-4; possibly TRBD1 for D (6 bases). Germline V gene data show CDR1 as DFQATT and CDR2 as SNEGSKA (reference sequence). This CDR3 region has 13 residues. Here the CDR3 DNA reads TGCAGTGCTAGGGACAGAGGGAATGAAAAACGGTTTTTT. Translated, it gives CSARDRGNEKRFF.

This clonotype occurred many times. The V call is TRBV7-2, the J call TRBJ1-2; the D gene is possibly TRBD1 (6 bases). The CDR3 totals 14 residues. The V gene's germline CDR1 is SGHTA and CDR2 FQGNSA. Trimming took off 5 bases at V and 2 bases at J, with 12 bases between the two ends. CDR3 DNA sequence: TGTGCCAGCAGCCCAACGACAGGAAACTATGGCTACACCTTC. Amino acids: CASSPTTGNYGYTF.

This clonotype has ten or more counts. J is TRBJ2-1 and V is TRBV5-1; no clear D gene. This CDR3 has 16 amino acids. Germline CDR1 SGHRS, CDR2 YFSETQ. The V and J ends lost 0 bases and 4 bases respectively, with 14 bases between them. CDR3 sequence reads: CASSLAQRVPYNEQFF. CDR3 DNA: TGCGCCAGCAGCTTGGCCCAGCGCGTACCTTACAATGAGCAGTTCTTC.

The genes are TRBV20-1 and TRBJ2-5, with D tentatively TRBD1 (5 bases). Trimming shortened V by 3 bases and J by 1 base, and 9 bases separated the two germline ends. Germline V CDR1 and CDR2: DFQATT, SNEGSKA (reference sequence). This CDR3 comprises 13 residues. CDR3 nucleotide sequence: TGCAGTGCTAGGGAGACAGCCCAAGAGACCCAGTACTTC. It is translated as CSARETAQETQYF.

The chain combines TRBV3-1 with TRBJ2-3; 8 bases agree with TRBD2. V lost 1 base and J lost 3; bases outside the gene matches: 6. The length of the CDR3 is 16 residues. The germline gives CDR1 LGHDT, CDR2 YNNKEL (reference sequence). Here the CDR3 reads CASSQVGGGMTDTQYF. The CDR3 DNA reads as TGTGCCAGCAGCCAAGTGGGCGGGGGGATGACAGATACGCAGTATTTT.

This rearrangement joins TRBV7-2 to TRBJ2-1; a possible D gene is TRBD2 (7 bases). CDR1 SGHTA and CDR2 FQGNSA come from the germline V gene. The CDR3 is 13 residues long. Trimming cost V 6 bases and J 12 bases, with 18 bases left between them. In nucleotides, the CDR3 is TGTGCCAGCAGTGGGGGGGGGCGAATGGGGCAGTTCTTC. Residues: CASSGGGRMGQFF.

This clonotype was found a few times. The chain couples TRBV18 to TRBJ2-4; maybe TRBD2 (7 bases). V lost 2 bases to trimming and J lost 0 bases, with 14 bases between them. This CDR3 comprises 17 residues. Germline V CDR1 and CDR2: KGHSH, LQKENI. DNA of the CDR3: TGTGCCAGCTCACCAAAAGGGGGGGCTGTAGCCAAAAACATTCAGTACTTC. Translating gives CASSPKGGAVAKNIQYF.

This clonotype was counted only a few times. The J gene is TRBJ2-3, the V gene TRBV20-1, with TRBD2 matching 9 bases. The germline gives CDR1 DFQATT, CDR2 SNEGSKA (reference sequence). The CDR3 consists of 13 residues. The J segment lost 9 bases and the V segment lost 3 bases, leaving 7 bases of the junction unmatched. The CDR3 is CSARSGGITTQYF. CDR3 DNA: TGCAGTGCTAGGAGCGGGGGGATCACAACGCAGTATTTT.

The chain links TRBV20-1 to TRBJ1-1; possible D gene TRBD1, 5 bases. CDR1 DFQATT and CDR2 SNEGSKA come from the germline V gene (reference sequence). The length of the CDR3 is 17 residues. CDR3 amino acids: CRTPNQAKGLVTTEAFF. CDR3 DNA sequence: TGCAGAACCCCGAATCAAGCGAAGGGGCTAGTTACCACTGAAGCTTTCTTT.

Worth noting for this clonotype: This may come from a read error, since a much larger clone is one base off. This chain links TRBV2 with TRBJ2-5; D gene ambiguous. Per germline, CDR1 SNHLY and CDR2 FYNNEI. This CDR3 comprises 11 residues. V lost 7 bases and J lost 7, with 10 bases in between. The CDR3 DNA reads TGTGCCAGCACGTTTCGTGGGACCCAGTACTTC. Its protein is CASTFRGTQYF.

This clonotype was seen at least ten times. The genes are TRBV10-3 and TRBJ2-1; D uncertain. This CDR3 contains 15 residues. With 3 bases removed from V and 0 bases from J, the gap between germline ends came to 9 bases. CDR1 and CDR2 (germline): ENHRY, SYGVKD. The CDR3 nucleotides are TGTGCCATCAGTGATGCAGGTTCCTCCTACAATGAGCAGTTCTTC. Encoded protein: CAISDAGSSYNEQFF.

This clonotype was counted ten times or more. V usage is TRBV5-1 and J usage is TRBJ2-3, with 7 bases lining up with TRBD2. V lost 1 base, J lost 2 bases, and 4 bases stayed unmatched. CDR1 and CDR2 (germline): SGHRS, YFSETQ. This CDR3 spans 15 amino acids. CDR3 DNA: TGCGCCAGCAGCTTGACGGGGGGACCCACAGATACGCAGTATTTT. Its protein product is CASSLTGGPTDTQYF.

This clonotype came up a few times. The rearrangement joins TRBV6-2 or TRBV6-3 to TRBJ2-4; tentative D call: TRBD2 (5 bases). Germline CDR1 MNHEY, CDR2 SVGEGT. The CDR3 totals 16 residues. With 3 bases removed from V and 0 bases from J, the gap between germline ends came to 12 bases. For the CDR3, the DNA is TGTGCCAGCAGTTATGGGGTCCGGGAAGCCAAAAACATTCAGTACTTC. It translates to CASSYGVREAKNIQYF.

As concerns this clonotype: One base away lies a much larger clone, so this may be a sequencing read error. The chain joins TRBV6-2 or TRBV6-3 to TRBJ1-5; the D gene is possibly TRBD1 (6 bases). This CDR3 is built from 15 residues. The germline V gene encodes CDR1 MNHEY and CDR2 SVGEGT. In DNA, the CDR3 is TGTGTCAGCAGTTACAACGGGGGGCAAGGTCAGCCCCAGCATTTT. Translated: CVSSYNGGQGQPQHF.

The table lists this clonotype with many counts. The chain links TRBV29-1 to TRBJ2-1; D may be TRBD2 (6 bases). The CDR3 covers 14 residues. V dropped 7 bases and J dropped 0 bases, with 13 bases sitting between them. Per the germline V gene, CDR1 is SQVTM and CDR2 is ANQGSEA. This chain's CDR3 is CSGRDGGSYNEQFF. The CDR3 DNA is TGCAGCGGGAGAGACGGGGGCTCCTACAATGAGCAGTTCTTC.

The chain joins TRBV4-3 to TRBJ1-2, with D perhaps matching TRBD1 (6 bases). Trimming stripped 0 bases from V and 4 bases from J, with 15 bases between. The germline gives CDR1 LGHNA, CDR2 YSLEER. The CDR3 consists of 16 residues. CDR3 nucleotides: TGCGCCAGCAGCCAAGATTATACGCAGGGGCCCTATGGCTACACCTTC. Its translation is CASSQDYTQGPYGYTF.

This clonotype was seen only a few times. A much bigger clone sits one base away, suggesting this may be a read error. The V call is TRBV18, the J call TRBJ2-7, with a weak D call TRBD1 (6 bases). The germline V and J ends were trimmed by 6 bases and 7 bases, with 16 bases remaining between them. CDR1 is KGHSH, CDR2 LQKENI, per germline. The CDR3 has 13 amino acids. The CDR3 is CASSLDSNNEQYF. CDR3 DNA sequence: TGTGCCAGCTCCCTGGACAGTAACAATGAGCAGTACTTC. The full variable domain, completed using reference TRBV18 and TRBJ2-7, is NAGVMQNPRHLVRRRGQEARLRCSPMKGHSHVYWYRQLPEEGLKFMVYLQKENIIDESGMPKERFSAEFPKEGPSILRIQQVVRGDSAAYFCASSLDSNNEQYFGPGTRLTVT.

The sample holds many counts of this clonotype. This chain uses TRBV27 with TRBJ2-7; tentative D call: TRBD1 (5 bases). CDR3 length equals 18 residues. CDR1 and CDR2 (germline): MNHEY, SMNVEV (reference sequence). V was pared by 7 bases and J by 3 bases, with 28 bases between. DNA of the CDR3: TGTGCCAGCAAAGTCCGTTATCTCGGACACCTGAGACTCTACGAGCAGTACTTC. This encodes CASKVRYLGHLRLYEQYF.